These 27 T cell receptor beta chains originate from one sample sequenced in a study of CXCR3-negative and CXCR3-positive naive CD8 T cells. Whole-study findings and limits: CXCR3-positive naive cells carried more hydrophobic TRB CDR3s than CXCR3-negative naive cells did.

Researchers prepared the TRB cDNA libraries using 5' RACE with UMI labels. TCRdb re-called the 5' RACE reads and gives one entry per CDR3 protein, without DNA. Across around 84,000 distinct CDR3 sequences, the top ten clones capture nearly 0.85% of the sample. No antigen has been identified for these receptors. The sequencing input was naive CXCR3+ CD8+ T cells from blood. The sample's subset: CD45RO-CCR7+CD27+CD95- naive CD8+ T cells expressing CXCR3 (TNR3+). All receptors come from a human donor in good health. Some clones in this sample may be carry-over from other donors' samples.

J is TRBJ1-1 and V is TRBV29-1. This CDR3 is 11 amino acids long. CDR1 and CDR2 from the germline V gene are SQVTM and ANQGSEA. This chain's CDR3 is CSAYWGLEAFF. Drawing the rest from reference TRBV29-1 and TRBJ1-1, the complete variable domain is SAVISQKPSRDICQRGTSLTIQCQVDSQVTMMFWYRQQPGQSLTLIATANQGSEATYESGFVIDKFPISRPNLTFSTLTVSNMSPEDSSIYLCSAYWGLEAFFGQGTRLTVV.

The chain uses TRBV28 and TRBJ1-5. CDR3 length: 14 residues. Germline CDR1 MDHEN, CDR2 SYDVKM. CDR3 sequence reads: CASSLLLGFQPQHF.

The chain joins TRBV19 to TRBJ1-1; without DNA, the TCRdb call of TRBD1 cannot be checked. The CDR3 totals 17 residues. In germline, CDR1 is LNHDA, CDR2 SQIVND (reference sequence). CDR3 sequence reads: CASSVIRNRGRNTEAFF.

The J gene is TRBJ1-5, the V gene TRBV4-1. This CDR3 is 14 amino acids long. The germline gives CDR1 MGHRA, CDR2 YSYEKL. CDR3 residues: CASSQVGPLQPQHF.

The chain has TRBV11-3 and TRBJ2-2; TCRdb selects TRBD1, and the lack of DNA leaves this call unchecked. This CDR3 spans 17 amino acids. Germline CDR1 reads SGHNT; CDR2 reads YENEEA. CDR3 loop: CASSQPGAGRDTGELFF.

This sequence joins TRBV7-9 and TRBJ2-4; absent DNA, TCRdb's TRBD1 call cannot be checked. Germline V gene sequence: CDR1 SEHNR, CDR2 FQNEAQ (reference sequence). This CDR3 has 14 amino acids. The chain's CDR3 is CASSSRTGVNIQYF.

The chain couples TRBV19 to TRBJ2-7. This CDR3 contains 13 residues. In germline, CDR1 is LNHDA, CDR2 SQIVND (reference sequence). The CDR3 protein is CASSSDGAYEQYF.

The chain links TRBV7-9 to TRBJ2-7; TCRdb designates TRBD1, a call that cannot be tested without DNA. This CDR3 comprises 13 residues. Germline-derived CDR1 and CDR2 are SEHNR and FQNEAQ (reference sequence). CDR3 region: CASSPPTGYEQYF. The entire variable domain, with the rest obtained from reference TRBV7-9 and TRBJ2-7, is as follows: DTGVSQNPRHKITKRGQNVTFRCDPISEHNRLYWYRQTLGQGPEFLTYFQNEAQLEKSRLLSDRFSAERPKGSFSTLEIQRTEQGDSAMYLCASSPPTGYEQYFGPGTRLTVT.

The J gene is TRBJ2-5, the V gene TRBV3-1; TCRdb designates TRBD1, a call that cannot be tested without DNA. This CDR3 has 17 amino acids. CDR1 and CDR2 (germline): LGHDT, YNNKEL (reference sequence). The CDR3 spells CASSQHPRLGEGETQYF.

The gene calls are TRBV7-9 and TRBJ2-1; the TCRdb call, TRBD2, lacks DNA for checking. This CDR3 is built from 16 residues. From germline, CDR1 is SEHNR and CDR2 FQNEAQ (reference sequence). CDR3 protein: CASRSGTSGRTEEQFF.

This chain joins TRBV28 and TRBJ2-7; TCRdb outputs TRBD1, but without DNA this stays unchecked. The CDR3 is 13 amino acids. Germline V CDR1 and CDR2: MDHEN, SYDVKM. This chain's CDR3 is CASSFASGDEQYF.

The chain carries TRBV4-1 and TRBJ2-2; TCRdb gives TRBD1 as the D gene, but with no DNA this cannot be confirmed. CDR1 is MGHRA, CDR2 YSYEKL, per germline. This CDR3 has 14 residues. CDR3 sequence reads: CASSGQGAAGELFF.

The J gene is TRBJ1-1, the V gene TRBV4-1. Germline V gene data show CDR1 as MGHRA and CDR2 as YSYEKL. The CDR3 contains 16 residues. Here the CDR3 reads CASSHLPSRGETEAFF.

The chain carries TRBV6-5 and TRBJ2-2. Germline-derived CDR1 and CDR2 are MNHEY and SVGAGI. This CDR3 is 13 amino acids long. CDR3 sequence: CASSFGRGGELFF.

V and J are TRBV12-3 or TRBV12-4 and TRBJ2-1; lacking DNA, the TRBD2 call made by TCRdb goes unchecked. The length of the CDR3 is 15 residues. The CDR3 is CASSLVKLATNEQFF.

The chain carries TRBV6-5 and TRBJ2-3. The CDR3 has 13 residues. Per germline, CDR1 MNHEY and CDR2 SVGAGI. CDR3 in amino acids: CASSLISTDTQYF.

The genes are TRBV4-1 and TRBJ2-3; TCRdb calls TRBD2, which cannot be checked without DNA. The V gene's germline CDR1 is MGHRA and CDR2 YSYEKL. This CDR3 is built from 13 residues. The CDR3: CASSQPGGDTQYF.

CDR3 sequence reads: CSARNSNRPNSNEQFF. The chain employs TRBV20-1 and TRBJ2-1. The CDR3 runs 16 residues. Per germline, CDR1 DFQATT and CDR2 SNEGSKA (reference sequence).

The J gene is TRBJ2-1, the V gene TRBV10-2; the TCRdb call, TRBD2, lacks DNA for checking. Per the germline V gene, CDR1 is WSHSY and CDR2 is SAAADI. The CDR3 loop spans 16 amino acids. The CDR3 spells CASRTSGKGRYNEQFF.

V usage is TRBV23-1 and J usage is TRBJ2-7; the D call from TCRdb, TRBD1, cannot be confirmed without DNA. TRBV23-1 is recorded as an ORF, its role being uncertain. This CDR3 has 17 residues. CDR3 amino acids: CASSQDTGTGWTYEQYF.

The chain is built from TRBV29-1 and TRBJ2-5. Germline V gives CDR1 SQVTM, CDR2 ANQGSEA. The CDR3 is 11 amino acids. The CDR3: CSGVSEETQYF.

The CDR3: CSVEGLRDEQFF. The V call is TRBV29-1, the J call TRBJ2-1; TCRdb's D gene call, TRBD1, goes unchecked for lack of DNA. Germline CDR1 SQVTM, CDR2 ANQGSEA. The CDR3 contains 12 residues.

The rearrangement uses TRBV7-9 and TRBJ2-2. CDR3 size: 12 residues. Germline assignment: CDR1 SEHNR and CDR2 FQNEAQ (reference sequence). The chain's CDR3 is CASSQYTGELFF. The whole variable domain, remainder taken from reference TRBV7-9 and TRBJ2-2, is DTGVSQNPRHKITKRGQNVTFRCDPISEHNRLYWYRQTLGQGPEFLTYFQNEAQLEKSRLLSDRFSAERPKGSFSTLEIQRTEQGDSAMYLCASSQYTGELFFGEGSRLTVL.

The chain recombines TRBV29-1 with TRBJ2-3; no DNA is available, so the TRBD2 call from TCRdb remains unchecked. There are 15 residues in the CDR3. Germline assignment: CDR1 SQVTM and CDR2 ANQGSEA. The CDR3 region is CSVVFRTSMADTQYF.

The gene calls are TRBV20-1 and TRBJ2-7. CDR1 is DFQATT and CDR2 is SNEGSKA in the germline V gene (reference sequence). CDR3 length: 15 amino acids. The CDR3 spells CSARDTSGSSYEQYF.

The chain employs TRBV5-1 and TRBJ2-3. CDR1 and CDR2 from the germline V gene are SGHRS and YFSETQ. The CDR3 is made up of 14 amino acids. CDR3 amino acids: CASSPYLGTDTQYF.

This chain joins TRBV4-1 and TRBJ2-2; TCRdb's D call, TRBD2, is unchecked because there is no DNA. The CDR3 length is 17 residues. Germline V gives CDR1 MGHRA, CDR2 YSYEKL. The CDR3 reads CASSQGTNQDHTGELFF.